A selection of T cell receptor beta chains follows, all from one sample in a study of blood T cells in healthy people across ages. TCRdb passed the 5' RACE reads through MiXCR, listing each CDR3 protein once. The data show 600,000 to 1,000,000 distinct CDR3 sequences, about 25% seen once. These data also featured in a second study, about T cells of mothers and their children.

The sample comprised blood. The receptor set was obtained from a boy between 10 and 17 years old in good health. CDR3s include the opening cysteine and the closing phenylalanine or tryptophan. Each record gives: V gene, clone size, J gene, D gene, CDR3 protein, CDR3 DNA. The D gene is left open where the match is weak. A row's size may be missing; if present it is once, few, many or a size class.

v_call: TRBV6-6; clone_size: .; j_call: TRBJ2-3; d_call: .; cdr3_aa: CASQPPNGADTQYF; cdr3_nt: TGTGCCAGTCAGCCCCCGAATGGGGCAGATACGCAGTATTTT
v_call: TRBV29-1; clone_size: few; j_call: TRBJ2-1; d_call: .; cdr3_aa: CSVYPVSDPGSYNEQFF; cdr3_nt: TGCAGCGTTTATCCCGTTAGCGATCCAGGGTCCTACAATGAGCAGTTCTTC
v_call: TRBV28; clone_size: .; j_call: TRBJ2-3; d_call: .; cdr3_aa: CATHLGRVSGFGNTDTQYF; cdr3_nt: TGTGCCACCCACCTTGGGCGGGTTTCGGGTTTCGGCAACACAGATACGCAGTATTTT
v_call: TRBV12-3/TRBV12-4; clone_size: .; j_call: TRBJ2-3; d_call: .; cdr3_aa: CASSLGRAGDTQYF; cdr3_nt: TGTGCCAGCAGTTTAGGCAGGGCGGGGGATACGCAGTATTTT
v_call: TRBV29-1; clone_size: .; j_call: TRBJ2-1; d_call: .; cdr3_aa: CSVEEDAAYNEQFF; cdr3_nt: TGCAGCGTTGAAGAGGACGCGGCCTACAATGAGCAGTTCTTC
v_call: TRBV27; clone_size: few; j_call: TRBJ1-5; d_call: .; cdr3_aa: CAIATGSNQPQHF; cdr3_nt: TGTGCCATCGCTACAGGTAGCAATCAGCCCCAGCATTTT
v_call: TRBV7-3; clone_size: .; j_call: TRBJ1-6; d_call: .; cdr3_aa: CASSLGGTAPLHF; cdr3_nt: TGTGCCAGCAGCTTAGGGGGCACGGCACCCCTCCACTTT
v_call: TRBV20-1; clone_size: .; j_call: TRBJ2-4; d_call: TRBD1; cdr3_aa: CSARAAGGLETQYF; cdr3_nt: TGCAGTGCTAGGGCGGCAGGGGGCCTGGAGACTCAGTACTTC
v_call: TRBV7-2; clone_size: many; j_call: TRBJ2-6; d_call: .; cdr3_aa: CASSFGGANVLTF; cdr3_nt: TGTGCCAGCAGCTTTGGTGGGGCCAACGTCCTGACTTTC
v_call: TRBV28; clone_size: few; j_call: TRBJ2-1; d_call: .; cdr3_aa: CASSFGGPYNEQFF; cdr3_nt: TGTGCCAGCAGTTTTGGAGGGCCATACAATGAGCAGTTCTTC
v_call: TRBV7-2; clone_size: .; j_call: TRBJ2-7; d_call: .; cdr3_aa: CASSLETGTTEQYF; cdr3_nt: TGTGCCAGCAGCTTAGAAACCGGGACAACCGAGCAGTACTTC
v_call: TRBV20-1; clone_size: few; j_call: TRBJ1-1; d_call: .; cdr3_aa: CSLHWGRDTEAFF; cdr3_nt: TGCAGTCTTCACTGGGGACGGGACACTGAAGCTTTCTTT
v_call: TRBV2; clone_size: few; j_call: TRBJ2-5; d_call: .; cdr3_aa: CASSEVRGGVQETQYF; cdr3_nt: TGTGCCAGCAGTGAAGTCAGGGGAGGGGTGCAAGAGACCCAGTACTTC
v_call: TRBV7-9; clone_size: few; j_call: TRBJ2-2; d_call: .; cdr3_aa: CASSLASDGELFF; cdr3_nt: TGTGCCAGCAGCTTAGCTTCGGACGGGGAGCTGTTTTTT
v_call: TRBV6-1; clone_size: few; j_call: TRBJ2-7; d_call: TRBD1; cdr3_aa: CASRGTVTYEQYF; cdr3_nt: TGTGCCAGCAGGGGGACAGTCACCTACGAGCAGTACTTC
v_call: TRBV19; clone_size: few; j_call: TRBJ2-7; d_call: .; cdr3_aa: CASSLGGTVSYEQYF; cdr3_nt: TGTGCCAGTAGTTTAGGCGGGACGGTTTCCTACGAGCAGTACTTC
v_call: TRBV4-3; clone_size: .; j_call: TRBJ1-2; d_call: .; cdr3_aa: CASSTLGGAWNYGYTF; cdr3_nt: TGCGCCAGCAGTACCCTGGGGGGGGCATGGAACTATGGCTACACCTTC
v_call: TRBV29-1; clone_size: .; j_call: TRBJ1-1; d_call: .; cdr3_aa: CSVEDVRVTMNTEAFF; cdr3_nt: TGCAGCGTTGAAGACGTCCGGGTTACCATGAACACTGAAGCCTTCTTT
v_call: TRBV4-1; clone_size: few; j_call: TRBJ2-7; d_call: .; cdr3_aa: CASRSLSGYEQYF; cdr3_nt: TGCGCCAGCAGGTCCTTATCGGGTTACGAGCAGTACTTC
v_call: TRBV7-9; clone_size: .; j_call: TRBJ2-3; d_call: .; cdr3_aa: CASSEGLREGGADTQYF; cdr3_nt: TGTGCCAGCAGCGAAGGCTTAAGGGAGGGGGGGGCAGATACGCAGTATTTT
v_call: TRBV3-1; clone_size: .; j_call: TRBJ1-2; d_call: TRBD1; cdr3_aa: CACSHGTVEGYTF; cdr3_nt: TGTGCCTGCAGCCACGGGACAGTCGAAGGCTACACCTTC
v_call: TRBV6-2/TRBV6-3; clone_size: .; j_call: TRBJ2-7; d_call: .; cdr3_aa: CASSYPIPEQYF; cdr3_nt: TGTGCCAGCAGTTACCCGATCCCCGAGCAGTACTTC